These 14 T cell receptor beta chains came from one sample sequenced in a study of blood T cell repertoires in COVID-19. Sequencing was performed with immunoSEQ multiplex PCR; in TCRdb, only in-frame clones are kept and a portion is missing. The sample holds about 260,000 clones, over 80% seen once. The sequencing input was PBMCs or T cells enriched from blood (not recorded which). The receptors originated from a man aged 45-60 years who had been exposed to COVID-19.

The chain combines TRBV28 with TRBJ1-1; 9 positions match TRBD1. The CDR3 sequence is 17 residues long. The V and J ends lost 2 bases and 5 bases, in that order; junction bases with no gene match: 12. Germline lookup yields CDR1 MDHEN and CDR2 SYDVKM. CDR3 protein: CASSLRGTQGAQTEAFF. The CDR3 DNA reads as TGTGCCAGCAGTTTAAGGGGCACACAGGGGGCGCAAACTGAAGCTTTCTTT.

The chain is built from TRBV6-5 and TRBJ1-4; D is possibly TRBD1 (6 bases). The CDR3 spans 14 residues. Trimming removed 3 bases from V and 7 bases from J, with 12 bases in between. CDR1 is MNHEY, CDR2 SVGAGI, per germline. In nucleotides, the CDR3 is TGTGCCAGCAGTTATCATGGCAGGGGTGAAAAACTGTTTTTT. It translates to CASSYHGRGEKLFF.

CDR3 sequence (DNA): TGTGCCAGCAGCTTATACCACAGCGGGGACACCGGGGAGCTGTTTTTT. Its protein is CASSLYHSGDTGELFF. The chain couples TRBV7-6 to TRBJ2-2; 7 bases are a match to TRBD2. The CDR3 runs 16 residues. V gave up 2 bases and J gave up 3 bases; unmatched junction bases: 6. The germline V gene encodes CDR1 SGHVS and CDR2 FNYEAQ. Full variable domain (outside the CDR3, taken from reference TRBV7-6 and TRBJ2-2): GAGVSQSPRYKVTKRGQDVALRCDPISGHVSLYWYRQALGQGPEFLTYFNYEAQQDKSGLPNDRFSAERPEGSISTLTIQRTEQRDSAMYRCASSLYHSGDTGELFFGEGSRLTVL.

The genes are TRBV5-6 and TRBJ2-2, with 9 bases lining up with TRBD1. The V gene's germline CDR1 is SGHDT and CDR2 YYEEEE. The CDR3 is made up of 17 amino acids. V shed 4 bases, J shed 7 bases, and the junction held 14 bases outside the gene matches. The CDR3 DNA reads TGTGCCAGCAGCCCCCCCGGGACAGGGAGTGTGGGCGGGGAGCTGTTTTTT. Translated: CASSPPGTGSVGGELFF.

The rearrangement joins TRBV9 to TRBJ2-2; 13 nucleotides line up with TRBD2. The V gene's germline CDR1 is SGDLS and CDR2 YYNGEE. V gave up 0 bases and J gave up 5 bases; unmatched junction bases: 4. The CDR3 contains 17 residues. In nucleotides, the CDR3 is TGTGCCAGCAGCGTAGAGGGACTAGCGGGGCTGACCGGGGAGCTGTTTTTT. Its protein product is CASSVEGLAGLTGELFF.

The CDR3 DNA follows: TGCGCCAGCAGCTCGCGGGGGGCTAGCACAGATACGCAGTATTTT. Its translation is CASSSRGASTDTQYF. The chain couples TRBV5-1 to TRBJ2-3, with 8 nucleotides matching TRBD2. The CDR3 length is 15 residues. The V segment lost 3 bases and the J segment 0 bases; nucleotides outside the gene matches: 3. CDR1 is SGHRS, CDR2 YFSETQ, per germline.

The chain links TRBV9 to TRBJ1-5; no firm D call. From germline, CDR1 is SGDLS and CDR2 YYNGEE. V was shortened by 0 bases and J by 6 bases, with 7 bases between the two germline ends. The CDR3 consists of 13 residues. The CDR3 here is CASSVGGSQPQHF. DNA for the CDR3: TGTGCCAGCAGCGTAGGTGGGAGTCAGCCCCAGCATTTT.

This chain connects TRBV10-3 to TRBJ1-6; D is perhaps TRBD1 (6 bases). V lost 5 bases and J 8 bases, leaving 13 bases between the germline ends. Looked up from germline, CDR1 is ENHRY and CDR2 is SYGVKD. The CDR3 contains 14 residues. The CDR3 reads CAISWAGADSPLHF. CDR3 DNA: TGTGCCATCAGTTGGGCAGGGGCGGATTCACCCCTCCACTTT.

This rearrangement joins TRBV29-1 to TRBJ1-1; 7 positions agree with TRBD1. The junction had 5 bases not matched to a gene; V was cut back by 7 bases and J by 0 bases. The germline V gene encodes CDR1 SQVTM and CDR2 ANQGSEA. This CDR3 comprises 13 residues. For the CDR3, the DNA is TGCAGCGCGGGGGACAGCTTGAACACTGAAGCTTTCTTT. As protein: CSAGDSLNTEAFF.

This rearrangement joins TRBV28 to TRBJ2-6; TRBD1 matches 8 bases. This CDR3 contains 14 residues. CDR1 and CDR2 from the germline V gene are MDHEN and SYDVKM. V was pared by 10 bases and J by 1 base, with 3 bases of the junction left unmatched. CDR3 residues: CATGGASGANVLTF. CDR3 DNA sequence: TGTGCCACAGGGGGCGCATCTGGGGCCAACGTCCTGACTTTC.

This chain links TRBV7-3 with TRBJ2-3, with 8 bases aligning to TRBD1. The ends lost 5 bases at V and 2 bases at J; junction bases unmatched: 3. Germline CDR1 is SGHTA and CDR2 is FQGTGA. The CDR3 consists of 14 residues. CDR3 DNA: TGTGCCAGCAGCCGGGACAGGTACACAGATACGCAGTATTTT. Its protein product is CASSRDRYTDTQYF.

The CDR3 DNA follows: TGTGCCAGCAGCGTAGGTCTCGGCGAGCAGTACTTC. Translating gives CASSVGLGEQYF. The chain has TRBV9 and TRBJ2-7, with D uncertain. The CDR3 spans 12 residues. The germline CDR1 and CDR2 sequences are SGDLS and YYNGEE. V was clipped by 0 bases and J by 6 bases, with 7 bases between them.

V gene TRBV4-2 combines with J gene TRBJ2-2, with TRBD2 matching over 10 bases. Germline assignment: CDR1 LGHNA and CDR2 YNFKEQ. The CDR3 contains 16 residues. The trim removed 2 bases at V and 3 bases at J, leaving 3 bases unmatched. CDR3 in amino acids: CASSQWTSGYTGELFF. Here the CDR3 DNA reads TGTGCCAGCAGCCAATGGACTAGCGGTTACACCGGGGAGCTGTTTTTT.

CDR3 protein: CASSKTTGGVYGYTF. The CDR3 DNA reads TGTGCCAGTAGTAAAACGACAGGGGGCGTCTATGGCTACACCTTC. The chain has TRBV19 and TRBJ1-2; 10 bases are shared with TRBD1. The germline CDR1 and CDR2 sequences are LNHDA and SQIVND (reference sequence). V gave up 4 bases and J gave up 4 bases; unmatched junction bases: 6. The CDR3 is 15 amino acids.